These 32 T cell receptor beta chains originate from one sample sequenced in a study of blood T cell repertoires in COVID-19. Profiled with immunoSEQ multiplex PCR; TCRdb holds only in-frame clones, not every one. The table includes around 220,000 clones, 75% to 90% detected once. Sequencing was done on a sample of peripheral blood. The receptors come from a human donor in a cohort sampled during active COVID-19.

This chain links TRBV4-3 with TRBJ2-1; 13 bases map to TRBD2. Trimming took 4 bases from V and 0 from J; bases not matched to a gene: 3. CDR3 size: 17 residues. Germline V gene lookup returns CDR1 LGHNA and CDR2 YSLEER. CDR3 sequence: CASSPGTSGVSYNEQFF. CDR3 DNA: TGCGCCAGCAGCCCCGGGACTAGCGGGGTCTCCTACAATGAGCAGTTCTTC.

The rearrangement joins TRBV30 to TRBJ2-7; 7 nucleotides line up with TRBD1. The CDR3 totals 14 residues. The trim removed 0 bases at V and 3 bases at J, leaving 5 bases unmatched. Germline V lookup: CDR1 GTSNPN, CDR2 SVGIG (reference sequence). Written as DNA, the CDR3 is TGTGCCTGGAGTGTAAGGGGGCGCTTCTACGAGCAGTACTTC. Translation gives CAWSVRGRFYEQYF.

This clone was recorded once. The chain joins TRBV6-1 to TRBJ2-7; 14 nucleotides line up with TRBD2. CDR1 is MNHNS and CDR2 is SASEGT in the germline V gene. This CDR3 has 16 amino acids. V lost 4 bases to trimming and J lost 4 bases; unmatched junction nucleotides: 6. CDR3 bases: TGTGCCAGCAGTGTTGGGACTAGCGGGAGTAGGTACGAGCAGTACTTC. Protein: CASSVGTSGSRYEQYF.

For the CDR3, the DNA is TGCAGCGGAAGGAGGAACACTGAAGCTTTCTTT. Translating it yields CSGRRNTEAFF. The chain recombines TRBV29-1 with TRBJ1-1; no clear D gene. The V gene's germline CDR1 is SQVTM and CDR2 ANQGSEA. The ends were cut back, 7 bases at V and 1 base at J, with 7 bases in the middle. The CDR3 covers 11 residues.

This chain uses TRBV9 with TRBJ2-7; tentative D call: TRBD2 (6 bases). The V gene lost 0 bases and the J gene lost 5 bases, with 15 bases spanning the gap. Germline V gives CDR1 SGDLS, CDR2 YYNGEE. CDR3 length: 15 residues. The CDR3 nucleotides are TGTGCCAGCAGCGTAGCCCCAGCGGGTGGAGACGAGCAGTACTTC. This codes for CASSVAPAGGDEQYF.

The gene calls are TRBV7-2 and TRBJ1-2; D is perhaps TRBD1 (6 bases). The germline CDR1 and CDR2 sequences are SGHTA and FQGNSA. CDR3 size: 14 residues. The germline V and J ends were trimmed by 5 bases and 1 base, with 11 bases remaining between them. The CDR3 reads CASSLNRVNYGYTF. For the CDR3, the DNA is TGTGCCAGCAGCCTCAACAGGGTTAACTATGGCTACACCTTC.

This chain uses TRBV6-1 with TRBJ1-1; D uncertain. This CDR3 is 14 amino acids long. Germline CDR1 MNHNS, CDR2 SASEGT. Trimming shortened V by 3 bases and J by 0 bases, and 8 bases separated the two germline ends. CDR3 sequence (DNA): TGTGCCAGCAGTGAGATAGTTCTGAACACTGAAGCTTTCTTT. Translating it yields CASSEIVLNTEAFF.

This clone was seen a handful of times. The same CDR3 also results from other DNA sequences found in this sample. The chain joins TRBV20-1 to TRBJ2-7; 10 bases fit TRBD2. The germline CDR1 and CDR2 sequences are DFQATT and SNEGSKA (reference sequence). The CDR3 is 14 amino acids. Germline trimming cut 3 bases from V and 3 bases from J; bases unmatched to any gene: 5. CDR3 coding DNA: TGCAGTGCTAGTCGACTAGCGGGTATCTACGAGCAGTACTTC. This sequence encodes CSASRLAGIYEQYF.

The chain combines TRBV5-1 with TRBJ1-3; tentatively, D is TRBD1 (5 bases). Germline assignment: CDR1 SGHRS and CDR2 YFSETQ. Trimming took off 0 bases at V and 0 bases at J, with 10 bases between the two ends. This CDR3 is built from 16 residues. CDR3: CASSLGGRSSGNTIYF. In DNA form, the CDR3 reads TGCGCCAGCAGCTTGGGGGGCCGATCCTCTGGAAACACCATATATTTT.

This chain links TRBV4-3 with TRBJ1-2, with TRBD1 identical over 9 bases. This CDR3 has 16 amino acids. Per germline, CDR1 LGHNA and CDR2 YSLEER. V dropped 0 bases and J dropped 3; count of bases not matched to a gene: 5. In nucleotides, the CDR3 is TGCGCCAGCAGCCAAGACGTACAGGGGGCTCACTATGGCTACACCTTC. Its protein is CASSQDVQGAHYGYTF.

V is TRBV4-2 and J is TRBJ1-1, with D tentatively TRBD1 (5 bases). V shed 2 bases and J shed 1 base, with 11 bases lying between them. Germline V gene sequence: CDR1 LGHNA, CDR2 YNFKEQ. The CDR3 runs 15 residues. CDR3 in DNA: TGTGCCAGCAGCCAACCCCAGGGTGGGAACACTGAAGCTTTCTTT. Its translation is CASSQPQGGNTEAFF.

The chain joins TRBV6-6 to TRBJ2-7; 9 bases are a match to TRBD1. The CDR3 runs to 16 residues. J lost 0 bases, V lost 5 bases, and 8 bases had no gene match. CDR1 is MNHNY and CDR2 is SVGAGI in the germline V gene (reference sequence). CDR3 region: CASSRRGQGISYEQYF. The CDR3 nucleotides read TGTGCCAGCAGTCGCAGGGGACAGGGAATCTCCTACGAGCAGTACTTC.

This clone has only a few counts. V gene TRBV28 combines with J gene TRBJ1-5, with a tentative D call TRBD1 (5 bases). The germline gives CDR1 MDHEN, CDR2 SYDVKM. The length of the CDR3 is 15 residues. Trimming cost V 2 bases and J 2 bases, with 10 bases left between them. The CDR3 DNA follows: TGTGCCAGCAGTTTAGGGGGGATTGGCAATCAGCCCCAGCATTTT. The encoded protein is CASSLGGIGNQPQHF. Combining the CDR3 with reference TRBV28 and TRBJ1-5 gives the whole variable domain DVKVTQSSRYLVKRTGEKVFLECVQDMDHENMFWYRQDPGLGLRLIYFSYDVKMKEKGDIPEGYSVSREKKERFSLILESASTNQTSMYLCASSLGGIGNQPQHFGDGTRLSIL.

This clone was picked up one time. The chain uses TRBV10-3 and TRBJ1-2; D perhaps matches TRBD1 (5 bases). Germline V CDR1 and CDR2: ENHRY, SYGVKD. Trimming removed 8 bases at V and 8 bases at J, with 18 bases between. The CDR3 has 13 amino acids. CDR3 coding DNA: TGTGCCATCCCCGGGGGATTGGTGGGGGGCTACACCTTC. Translation gives CAIPGGLVGGYTF.

In this sample, this clone turned up once. The chain is built from TRBV20-1 and TRBJ1-5; 10 bases line up with TRBD1. The CDR3 is 13 amino acids. Germline CDR1 is DFQATT and CDR2 is SNEGSKA (reference sequence). Trimming took 5 bases from V and 7 from J; bases not matched to a gene: 5. CDR3 DNA: TGCAGTGCTGGTGGGACAGGGGTCCAGCCCCAGCATTTT. This codes for CSAGGTGVQPQHF.

This clone has only a few counts. The gene calls are TRBV27 and TRBJ2-1; D perhaps matches TRBD1 (6 bases). Looked up from germline, CDR1 is MNHEY and CDR2 is SMNVEV (reference sequence). The ends were cut back, 7 bases at V and 0 bases at J, with 13 bases in the middle. The CDR3 has 15 amino acids. CDR3 DNA sequence: TGTGCCAGCACCCTGGACAGCCGCTCCTACAATGAGCAGTTCTTC. It codes for CASTLDSRSYNEQFF.

This chain links TRBV28 with TRBJ1-2, with a possible D match to TRBD1 (6 bases). CDR3 length: 14 residues. The V gene's germline CDR1 is MDHEN and CDR2 SYDVKM. Trimming left V 3 bases short and J 6 bases short, with 14 bases between. The CDR3 spells CASSFGGAYDGYTF. The DNA for the CDR3 is TGTGCCAGCAGTTTTGGGGGGGCTTACGATGGCTACACCTTC.

The chain employs TRBV7-6 and TRBJ2-1; a possible D gene is TRBD2 (5 bases). The V gene's germline CDR1 is SGHVS and CDR2 FNYEAQ. Deletions cut 5 bases from V and 7 bases from J, with 18 bases between. CDR3 size: 15 residues. CDR3 loop: CASSPLSLEGNEQFF. The CDR3 DNA reads as TGTGCCAGCAGCCCGCTTAGCCTCGAGGGAAATGAGCAGTTCTTC.

A few counts support this clone. The V and J genes are TRBV6-5 and TRBJ2-3; a possible D gene is TRBD1 (6 bases). There are 15 residues in the CDR3. Trimming shortened V by 2 bases and J by 0 bases, and 9 bases separated the two germline ends. Germline assignment: CDR1 MNHEY and CDR2 SVGAGI. The CDR3: CASSYARGSTDTQYF. The DNA of the CDR3 is TGTGCCAGCAGTTACGCCAGGGGAAGCACAGATACGCAGTATTTT.

The chain links TRBV24-1 to TRBJ2-1; 10 nucleotides match TRBD2. This CDR3 has 16 amino acids. Germline lookup yields CDR1 KGHDR and CDR2 SFDVKD. After removal of 2 bases from V and 5 bases from J, the junction contained 5 bases not matched to a gene. CDR3 amino acids: CATSDSGTSVNNEQFF. As DNA, the CDR3 is TGTGCCACCAGTGATTCCGGGACTAGCGTCAACAATGAGCAGTTCTTC.

This chain joins TRBV12-3 or TRBV12-4 and TRBJ2-7, with TRBD1 matching 7 bases. V gave up 2 bases and J gave up 3 bases; unmatched junction bases: 1. This CDR3 is built from 13 residues. CDR3 protein: CASSLRQGYEQYF. CDR3 DNA sequence: TGTGCCAGCAGTTTAAGACAGGGCTACGAGCAGTACTTC.

The rearrangement uses TRBV7-9 and TRBJ2-7; possible D gene TRBD1, 6 bases. This CDR3 spans 13 amino acids. From germline, CDR1 is SEHNR and CDR2 FQNEAQ (reference sequence). Trimming shortened V by 6 bases and J by 3 bases, and 12 bases separated the two germline ends. The CDR3 loop is CASSSLQGYEQYF. As DNA, the CDR3 is TGTGCCAGCAGTTCATTACAGGGCTACGAGCAGTACTTC.

CDR3: CASSFGQGNEQFF. For the CDR3, the DNA is TGTGCCAGCAGCTTCGGACAGGGCAATGAGCAGTTCTTC. This sequence joins TRBV11-3 and TRBJ2-1; 8 nucleotides agree with TRBD1. Germline assignment: CDR1 SGHNT and CDR2 YENEEA. The CDR3 spans 13 residues. V shed 3 bases and J 6 bases; nucleotides not matched to a gene: 1.

The chain recombines TRBV13 with TRBJ2-3; 8 bases match TRBD2. Unmatched junction bases numbered 14, after V lost 5 bases and J lost 4 bases. The germline V gene encodes CDR1 PRHDT and CDR2 FYEKMQ (reference sequence). This CDR3 comprises 17 residues. The CDR3 nucleotides read TGTGCCAGCAGCCACGGGGGGGGTAGGCGGAGTTCAGATACGCAGTATTTT. Translated: CASSHGGGRRSSDTQYF. Looking up the rest from reference TRBV13 and TRBJ2-3 gives the full variable domain: AAGVIQSPRHLIKEKRETATLKCYPIPRHDTVYWYQQGPGQDPQFLISFYEKMQSDKGSIPDRFSAQQFSDYHSELNMSSLELGDSALYFCASSHGGGRRSSDTQYFGPGTRLTVL.

V and J are TRBV20-1 and TRBJ1-2; maybe TRBD1 (6 bases). The V and J ends lost 3 bases and 2 bases respectively, with 10 bases between them. Germline CDR1 reads DFQATT; CDR2 reads SNEGSKA (reference sequence). The CDR3 extends over 13 amino acids. Here the CDR3 reads CSASGQTNYGYTF. In nucleotides, the CDR3 is TGCAGTGCTAGTGGACAGACGAACTATGGCTACACCTTC.

The chain couples TRBV7-9 to TRBJ2-7; TRBD2 agrees at 9 bases. The germline CDR1 and CDR2 sequences are SEHNR and FQNEAQ (reference sequence). J lost 0 bases, V lost 3 bases, and 6 bases had no gene match. This CDR3 has 16 amino acids. The CDR3: CASSFRAGGTSYEQYF. CDR3 nucleotides: TGTGCCAGCAGCTTTAGAGCGGGAGGTACCTCCTACGAGCAGTACTTC.

The chain couples TRBV4-3 to TRBJ2-7; D perhaps matches TRBD1 (6 bases). Looked up from germline, CDR1 is LGHNA and CDR2 is YSLEER. V was trimmed by 4 bases and J by 3 bases, leaving 10 bases between them. The CDR3 runs to 13 residues. CDR3 region: CASSRDINYEQYF. The DNA of the CDR3 is TGCGCCAGCAGCCGGGACATAAACTACGAGCAGTACTTC.

The gene calls are TRBV28 and TRBJ2-7, with D uncertain. Germline values: CDR1 MDHEN, CDR2 SYDVKM. CDR3 length: 14 residues. V dropped 6 bases and J dropped 0 bases, with 12 bases sitting between them. CDR3 residues: CASRTLTSSYEQYF. CDR3 nucleotide sequence: TGTGCCAGCAGGACACTTACCAGCTCCTACGAGCAGTACTTC.

The rearrangement links TRBV7-3 to TRBJ1-1; 8 positions agree with TRBD1. V lost 5 bases and J lost 5; bases outside the gene matches: 10. The CDR3 length is 15 residues. Germline-derived CDR1 and CDR2 are SGHTA and FQGTGA. The CDR3 DNA is TGTGCCAGCAGCCCCCGACAGGGGAGGGTGACTGAAGCTTTCTTT. Encoded protein: CASSPRQGRVTEAFF.

By sample share, this clone is medium-sized. The V gene is TRBV27, the J gene TRBJ2-7; 9 bases fit TRBD2. The ends lost 8 bases at V and 5 bases at J; junction bases unmatched: 10. The CDR3 runs 14 residues. Germline-derived CDR1 and CDR2 are MNHEY and SMNVEV (reference sequence). CDR3 protein: CASGGRDGLDEQYF. CDR3 DNA sequence: TGTGCCAGCGGCGGGAGGGATGGGTTAGACGAGCAGTACTTC.

The chain joins TRBV19 to TRBJ2-2; maybe TRBD2 (6 bases). Looked up from germline, CDR1 is LNHDA and CDR2 is SQIVND (reference sequence). V was cut by 7 bases and J by 0 bases, with 15 bases left in between. The CDR3 loop spans 16 amino acids. The CDR3 DNA is TGTGCCAGTACCGCGGGACGGATCACGAACACCGGGGAGCTGTTTTTT. Protein sequence: CASTAGRITNTGELFF. The entire variable domain, with the rest obtained from reference TRBV19 and TRBJ2-2, is as follows: DGGITQSPKYLFRKEGQNVTLSCEQNLNHDAMYWYRQDPGQGLRLIYYSQIVNDFQKGDIAEGYSVSREKKESFPLTVTSAQKNPTAFYLCASTAGRITNTGELFFGEGSRLTVL.

The chain carries TRBV2 and TRBJ2-7; 9 bases match TRBD2. This CDR3 has 15 residues. Germline V lookup: CDR1 SNHLY, CDR2 FYNNEI. After removal of 6 bases from V and 4 bases from J, the junction contained 10 bases not matched to a gene. Here the CDR3 DNA reads TGTGCCAGCAGGGTAGCGGGAGCCCAGGTATACGAGCAGTACTTC. Translation gives CASRVAGAQVYEQYF.